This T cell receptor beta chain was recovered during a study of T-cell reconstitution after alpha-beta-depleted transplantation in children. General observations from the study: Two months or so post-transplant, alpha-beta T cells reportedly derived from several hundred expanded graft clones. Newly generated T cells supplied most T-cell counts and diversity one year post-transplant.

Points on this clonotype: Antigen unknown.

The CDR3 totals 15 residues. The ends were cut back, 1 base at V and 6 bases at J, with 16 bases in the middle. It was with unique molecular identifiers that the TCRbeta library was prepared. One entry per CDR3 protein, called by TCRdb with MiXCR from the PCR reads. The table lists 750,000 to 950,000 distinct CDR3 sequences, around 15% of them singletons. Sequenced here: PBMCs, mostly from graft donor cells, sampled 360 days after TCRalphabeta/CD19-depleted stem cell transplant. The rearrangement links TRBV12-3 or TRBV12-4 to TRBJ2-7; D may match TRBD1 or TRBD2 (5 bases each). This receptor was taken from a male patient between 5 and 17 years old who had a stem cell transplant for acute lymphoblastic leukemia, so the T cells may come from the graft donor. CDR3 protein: CASSLGGATKGEQYF. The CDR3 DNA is TGTGCCAGCAGTTTAGGAGGGGCTACCAAGGGCGAGCAGTACTTC.